Presented here are 25 T cell receptor beta chains from one specimen sequenced in a study of cytomegalovirus exposure and HLA in healthy donors. Primers included in the PCR were 60 Vbeta and 13 Jbeta primers. Assay used: immunoSEQ multiplex PCR; TCRdb lists only in-frame clones, some missing. The profile shows about 130,000 clones, approximately 80% of them singletons. Material for sequencing was PBMCs. The receptor set was obtained from a woman in her 40s in good health and CMV-seropositive.

This chain connects TRBV7-2 to TRBJ2-3; maybe TRBD2 (6 bases). The germline V gene encodes CDR1 SGHTA and CDR2 FQGNSA. This CDR3 has 13 amino acids. Trimming shortened V by 3 bases and J by 6 bases, and 10 bases separated the two germline ends. CDR3 region: CASSLGRDDTQYF. DNA of the CDR3: TGTGCCAGCAGCTTGGGGCGGGATGATACGCAGTATTTT.

The DNA of the CDR3 is TGTGCCAGCAGCTTACGGGGGACAGGATACAACTATGGCTACACCTTC. Protein sequence: CASSLRGTGYNYGYTF. J is TRBJ1-2 and V is TRBV7-8, with 8 bases aligning to TRBD1. Germline assignment: CDR1 SGHVS and CDR2 FQNEAQ. The CDR3 extends over 16 amino acids. V lost 2 bases and J lost 2; bases outside the gene matches: 7.

The table lists this clone with a few counts. The rearrangement joins TRBV7-9 to TRBJ2-1, with 7 bases identical to TRBD2. J gave up 13 bases and V 2 bases, and 5 bases lay outside the gene matches. The CDR3 is 12 amino acids. Germline loops: CDR1 SEHNR, CDR2 FQNEAQ (reference sequence). The CDR3 here is CASSLMGGGQFF. CDR3 sequence (DNA): TGTGCCAGCAGCTTAATGGGGGGGGGTCAGTTCTTC.

This clone occurred once. Other DNA sequences in this specimen translate into the identical CDR3. The chain is built from TRBV9 and TRBJ2-7; TRBD2 might be the D (5 bases). CDR3 length: 13 amino acids. Germline V gene lookup returns CDR1 SGDLS and CDR2 YYNGEE. V lost 0 bases to trimming and J lost 6 bases, with 10 bases between them. This CDR3 is CASSVEAGSEQYF. The CDR3 DNA reads as TGTGCCAGCAGCGTAGAGGCGGGTTCCGAGCAGTACTTC.

The chain is built from TRBV9 and TRBJ2-7; 7 bases line up with TRBD1. V was pared by 0 bases and J by 4 bases, with 4 bases of the junction left unmatched. There are 14 residues in the CDR3. Germline lookup yields CDR1 SGDLS and CDR2 YYNGEE. The CDR3 loop reads CASSVEGQFYEQYF. The DNA of the CDR3 is TGTGCCAGCAGCGTAGAGGGACAGTTTTACGAGCAGTACTTC.

The V call is TRBV11-1, the J call TRBJ2-1; tentative D call: TRBD2 (7 bases). Trimming took 5 bases from V and 7 from J, leaving 21 bases between them. This CDR3 spans 16 amino acids. CDR1 is SGHAT and CDR2 is FQDESV in the germline V gene (reference sequence). The CDR3 sequence is CASSKSLARGENEQFF. CDR3 sequence (DNA): TGTGCCAGCAGCAAATCACTAGCGAGGGGGGAAAATGAGCAGTTCTTC.

The CDR3 DNA is TGTGCCAGCAGCCGGGGCGGCCAGGGGAACATTCAGTACTTC. Translation gives CASSRGGQGNIQYF. J is TRBJ2-4 and V is TRBV7-2; weak D call: TRBD1 (6 bases). Germline V gene lookup returns CDR1 SGHTA and CDR2 FQGNSA. Trimming removed 5 bases from V and 7 bases from J, with 15 bases in between. There are 14 residues in the CDR3.

The chain couples TRBV9 to TRBJ2-3; 12 positions match TRBD2. Germline values: CDR1 SGDLS, CDR2 YYNGEE. V lost 2 bases to trimming and J lost 6 bases; unmatched junction nucleotides: 4. The CDR3 is 15 residues long. In DNA form, the CDR3 reads TGTGCCAGCAGCGTGACTAGCGGGAGATTTGATACGCAGTATTTT. The encoded protein is CASSVTSGRFDTQYF.

This clone was seen a handful of times. The chain recombines TRBV5-4 with TRBJ2-2; 10 bases line up with TRBD1. J was trimmed by 2 bases and V by 3 bases; bases with no gene match: 4. Germline V gives CDR1 SGHNT, CDR2 YYREEE (reference sequence). This CDR3 comprises 16 residues. The CDR3 bases are TGTGCCAGCAGCTCCGACAGGGGGCGAAACACCGGGGAGCTGTTTTTT. Amino acids: CASSSDRGRNTGELFF.

The CDR3 protein is CASSLGTGSQPQHF. CDR3 coding DNA: TGTGCCAGCAGCTTAGGGACAGGGAGTCAGCCCCAGCATTTT. This rearrangement joins TRBV11-2 to TRBJ1-5; TRBD1 matches at 8 bases. The V and J ends lost 1 base and 6 bases, in that order; junction bases with no gene match: 2. Germline V CDR1 and CDR2: SGHAT, FQNNGV. This CDR3 region has 14 residues.

Comments on this clone: A junction end diverges from the germline sequence, so it may reflect a read error. The chain employs TRBV7-7 and TRBJ2-1; 8 bases agree with TRBD2. Per the germline V gene, CDR1 is SSHAT and CDR2 is FNYEAQ (reference sequence). The CDR3 spans 15 residues. The CDR3 sequence: CASSTLAGPVNEQFF. DNA of the CDR3: TGTGCTAGCAGCACCTTAGCGGGACCGGTAAATGAGCAGTTCTTC.

This clone was counted between two and nine times. The V call is TRBV9, the J call TRBJ1-2; D is ambiguous. V lost 2 bases and J lost 0, with 8 bases in between. The CDR3 is 14 residues long. The germline gives CDR1 SGDLS, CDR2 YYNGEE. CDR3 protein: CASSVSHTNYGYTF. CDR3 in DNA: TGTGCCAGCAGCGTTTCTCACACTAACTATGGCTACACCTTC. Together with reference TRBV9 and TRBJ1-2, the CDR3 gives the full variable domain: DSGVTQTPKHLITATGQRVTLRCSPRSGDLSVYWYQQSLDQGLQFLIQYYNGEERAKGNILERFSAQQFPDLHSELNLSSLELGDSALYFCASSVSHTNYGYTFGSGTRLTVV.

The rearrangement links TRBV27 to TRBJ1-1, with 9 positions matching TRBD1. Looked up from germline, CDR1 is MNHEY and CDR2 is SMNVEV (reference sequence). The ends lost 5 bases at V and 1 base at J; junction bases unmatched: 5. The CDR3 runs to 15 residues. The CDR3 protein is CASSPSTGGNTEAFF. CDR3 DNA sequence: TGTGCCAGCAGTCCGTCGACAGGGGGGAACACTGAAGCTTTCTTT.

About this clone itself: At the DNA level, this CDR3 is encoded by other sequences in the same sample as well. This chain uses TRBV5-1 with TRBJ2-5; D may be TRBD1 (5 bases). This CDR3 is built from 13 residues. Germline V lookup: CDR1 SGHRS, CDR2 YFSETQ. V lost 0 bases and J 2 bases, leaving 5 bases between the germline ends. In DNA form, the CDR3 reads TGCGCCAGCAGCTTGGGACAGCAAGAGACCCAGTACTTC. Protein: CASSLGQQETQYF.

This chain uses TRBV7-2 with TRBJ2-7; D is uncertain. The germline gives CDR1 SGHTA, CDR2 FQGNSA. CDR3 size: 11 residues. V lost 5 bases and J lost 2, with 4 bases in between. CDR3 sequence: CASSQAYEQYF. CDR3 DNA: TGTGCCAGCAGCCAGGCCTACGAGCAGTACTTC. Using reference TRBV7-2 and TRBJ2-7 for the parts outside the CDR3, the full variable domain is GAGVSQSPSNKVTEKGKDVELRCDPISGHTALYWYRQSLGQGLEFLIYFQGNSAPDKSGLPSDRFSAERTGGSVSTLTIQRTQQEDSAVYLCASSQAYEQYFGPGTRLTVT.

V and J are TRBV19 and TRBJ1-1, with a weak D call TRBD1 (6 bases). The V and J ends lost 4 bases and 8 bases respectively, with 17 bases between them. CDR1 and CDR2 (germline): LNHDA, SQIVND (reference sequence). The CDR3 runs 14 residues. CDR3 DNA sequence: TGTGCCAGTAGTACCCGGGGGGACACGGTGGAAGCTTTCTTT. Amino acids: CASSTRGDTVEAFF.

The chain couples TRBV28 to TRBJ2-5; 7 bases map to TRBD1. CDR3 length equals 15 residues. Germline assignment: CDR1 MDHEN and CDR2 SYDVKM. V shed 6 bases and J 0 bases; nucleotides not matched to a gene: 7. The CDR3 region is CASSSDRTYQETQYF. In nucleotides, the CDR3 is TGTGCCAGCAGCTCGGACAGGACGTACCAAGAGACCCAGTACTTC.

The CDR3 spells CSVGQGAGNTIYF. CDR3 DNA sequence: TGCAGCGTTGGACAGGGGGCTGGAAACACCATATATTTT. This chain links TRBV29-1 with TRBJ1-3; TRBD1 agrees at 9 bases. Unmatched junction bases numbered 0, after V lost 4 bases and J lost 2 bases. The CDR3 contains 13 residues. Germline assignment: CDR1 SQVTM and CDR2 ANQGSEA.

This chain links TRBV5-1 with TRBJ2-5; D possibly corresponds to TRBD1 (6 bases). Germline values: CDR1 SGHRS, CDR2 YFSETQ. CDR3 length: 14 residues. The V end lost 1 base, the J end lost 5 bases, and 12 bases lay between the germline ends. The CDR3 region is CASSLSGQWETQYF. The CDR3 nucleotides are TGCGCCAGCAGCTTGAGTGGACAGTGGGAGACCCAGTACTTC.

The rearrangement links TRBV5-4 to TRBJ1-1; the D gene is possibly TRBD1 (6 bases). V shed 2 bases and J shed 8 bases, with 13 bases lying between them. Germline CDR1 SGHNT, CDR2 YYREEE (reference sequence). The CDR3 is 13 amino acids. For the CDR3, the DNA is TGTGCCAGCAGCTTTCAGGGGTCTGAGGAAGCTTTCTTT. Protein sequence: CASSFQGSEEAFF.

V and J are TRBV27 and TRBJ2-1, with 13 bases matching TRBD2. Germline V gene lookup returns CDR1 MNHEY and CDR2 SMNVEV (reference sequence). Trimming removed 4 bases from V and 8 bases from J; junction bases left unmatched: 5. This CDR3 is 15 amino acids long. Here the CDR3 DNA reads TGTGCCAGCAGTTACACTAGCGGGAGGGGCCATGAGCAGTTCTTC. Its protein product is CASSYTSGRGHEQFF.

The chain couples TRBV6-1 to TRBJ2-3; possibly TRBD1 for D (5 bases). V lost 7 bases and J lost 4, with 15 bases in between. Per germline, CDR1 MNHNS and CDR2 SASEGT. The CDR3 length is 14 residues. CDR3 amino acids: CASKSTLGADTQYF. The CDR3 coding sequence is TGTGCCAGCAAATCCACCCTAGGGGCAGATACGCAGTATTTT.

This clone was seen a single time. This chain uses TRBV13 with TRBJ1-1; the D gene is possibly TRBD1 (6 bases). CDR3 length: 13 amino acids. Deletions cut 0 bases from V and 11 bases from J, with 13 bases between. Germline V lookup: CDR1 PRHDT, CDR2 FYEKMQ (reference sequence). CDR3 DNA sequence: TGTGCCAGCAGCTTAGGGGCAGGGGATCTGGCTTTCTTT. Amino acids: CASSLGAGDLAFF.

This clone was detected a few times. The rearrangement uses TRBV7-2 and TRBJ1-1; 8 bases align to TRBD1. Losses at the gene ends were 2 bases for V and 7 bases for J; bases not matched to a gene: 6. Germline loops: CDR1 SGHTA, CDR2 FQGNSA. The CDR3 spans 14 residues. CDR3 region: CASSLPRTGNEAFF. CDR3 nucleotide sequence: TGTGCCAGCAGCTTACCCCGGACAGGGAATGAAGCTTTCTTT.

With respect to this clone: At one end the junction does not follow the germline gene, possibly because of a read error. The V gene is TRBV25-1, the J gene TRBJ2-1; D may be TRBD2 (6 bases). Germline-derived CDR1 and CDR2 are MGHDK and SYGVNS. There are 16 residues in the CDR3. The CDR3 nucleotides read TGTGCCAGCAGCCGGGGGACGGGTACATCCTACAATGGGCAGTTCTTC. The encoded protein is CASSRGTGTSYNGQFF. The variable domain in full, completed from reference TRBV25-1 and TRBJ2-1, reads EADIYQTPRYLVIGTGKKITLECSQTMGHDKMYWYQQDPGMELHLIHYSYGVNSTEKGDLSSESTVSRIRTEHFPLTLESARPSHTSQYLCASSRGTGTSYNGQFFGPGTRLTVL.